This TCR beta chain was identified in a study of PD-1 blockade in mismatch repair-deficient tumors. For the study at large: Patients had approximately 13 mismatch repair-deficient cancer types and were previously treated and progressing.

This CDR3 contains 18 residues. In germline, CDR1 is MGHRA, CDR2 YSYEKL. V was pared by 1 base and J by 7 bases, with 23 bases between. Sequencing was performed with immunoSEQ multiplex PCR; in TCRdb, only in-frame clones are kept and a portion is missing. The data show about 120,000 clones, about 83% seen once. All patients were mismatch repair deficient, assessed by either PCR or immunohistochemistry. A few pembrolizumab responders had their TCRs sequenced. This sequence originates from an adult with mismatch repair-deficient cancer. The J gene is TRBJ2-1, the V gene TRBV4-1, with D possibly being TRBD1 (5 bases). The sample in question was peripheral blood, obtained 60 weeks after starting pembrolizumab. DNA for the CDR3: TGCGCCAGCAGCCAAGGACGTACGGCGGCCCTCCGACAGAATGAGCAGTTCTTC. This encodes CASSQGRTAALRQNEQFF.